Each of the 24 T cell receptor beta chains below was sequenced from the same sample in a study of OX40 agonist ivuxolimab in advanced cancers. Assay used: immunoSEQ multiplex PCR; TCRdb lists only in-frame clones, some missing. The data show under 70,000 clones, about nine tenths seen once. The starting material was CD4+ or CD8+ T cells sorted from blood, obtained in a trial of the OX40 agonist ivuxolimab. The receptors were gathered from an adult with an advanced solid tumor such as melanoma, head and neck, liver or kidney cancer.

The V gene is TRBV5-1, the J gene TRBJ2-3; unclear D gene. This CDR3 contains 12 residues. Trimming took 2 bases from V and 5 from J, leaving 6 bases between them. Germline loops: CDR1 SGHRS, CDR2 YFSETQ. The CDR3 region is CASSFKGDTQYF. CDR3 DNA sequence: TGCGCCAGCAGCTTCAAAGGAGATACGCAGTATTTT.

J is TRBJ2-7 and V is TRBV19; TRBD1 is a possible D gene (5 bases). Trimming took 5 bases from V and 4 from J, leaving 18 bases between them. Germline V lookup: CDR1 LNHDA, CDR2 SQIVND (reference sequence). The CDR3 has 15 amino acids. In DNA, the CDR3 is TGTGCCAGTAGTTTTGGGGCCCAAGTACCATACGAGCAGTACTTC. Translation gives CASSFGAQVPYEQYF. Full variable domain (rest looked up from reference TRBV19 and TRBJ2-7): DGGITQSPKYLFRKEGQNVTLSCEQNLNHDAMYWYRQDPGQGLRLIYYSQIVNDFQKGDIAEGYSVSREKKESFPLTVTSAQKNPTAFYLCASSFGAQVPYEQYFGPGTRLTVT.

This chain joins TRBV5-4 and TRBJ2-7; D is tentatively TRBD1 or TRBD2 (6 bases each). The CDR3 covers 15 residues. Per germline, CDR1 SGHNT and CDR2 YYREEE (reference sequence). V was shortened by 0 bases and J by 3 bases, with 13 bases between the two germline ends. CDR3 coding DNA: TGTGCCAGCAGCTTGGGAGGGGGGCTCGTCTACGAGCAGTACTTC. This sequence encodes CASSLGGGLVYEQYF.

The chain is built from TRBV7-9 and TRBJ2-5; D might be TRBD2 (5 bases). CDR1 and CDR2 from the germline V gene are SEHNR and FQNEAQ (reference sequence). The CDR3 contains 14 residues. The ends were cut back, 1 base at V and 5 bases at J, with 11 bases in the middle. The CDR3 protein is CASSLDSGVETQYF. The CDR3 DNA is TGTGCCAGCAGCTTAGATTCCGGGGTCGAGACCCAGTACTTC.

The chain joins TRBV28 to TRBJ2-1; either TRBD1 or TRBD2 may fit D (7 bases each). The CDR3 sequence is 14 residues long. Germline V gene lookup returns CDR1 MDHEN and CDR2 SYDVKM. Written as DNA, the CDR3 is TGTGCTACTCTCAGGGGGGGTTCCTACAATGAGCAGTTCTTC. Protein: CATLRGGSYNEQFF.

This chain joins TRBV30 and TRBJ1-5; D possibly corresponds to TRBD1 (6 bases). With 0 bases removed from V and 4 bases from J, the gap between germline ends came to 7 bases. The CDR3 totals 13 residues. Germline V gene sequence: CDR1 GTSNPN, CDR2 SVGIG (reference sequence). The CDR3 nucleotides read TGTGCCTGGAGTGTAACAGGGAATCAGCCCCAGCATTTT. Residues: CAWSVTGNQPQHF.

The chain joins TRBV4-1 to TRBJ2-5; the D is unclear. The CDR3 contains 12 residues. The V end lost 0 bases, the J end lost 4 bases, and 3 bases lay between the germline ends. Germline V gene data show CDR1 as MGHRA and CDR2 as YSYEKL. CDR3 sequence: CASSQDLETQYF. As DNA, the CDR3 is TGCGCCAGCAGCCAAGATTTAGAGACCCAGTACTTC.

The chain uses TRBV4-2 and TRBJ2-1, with TRBD2 identical over 10 bases. The junction had 6 bases not matched to a gene; V was cut back by 0 bases and J by 7 bases. CDR1 and CDR2 from the germline V gene are LGHNA and YNFKEQ. The CDR3 is made up of 16 amino acids. The CDR3 region has the DNA TGTGCCAGCAGCCAAGATTTTGGGACTAGCGTGAATGAGCAGTTCTTC. Translation: CASSQDFGTSVNEQFF.

This clone was recorded a few times. This sequence joins TRBV6-1 and TRBJ1-5, with D unclear. V lost 3 bases and J lost 2, with 8 bases in between. There are 14 residues in the CDR3. CDR1 is MNHNS, CDR2 SASEGT, per germline. Here the CDR3 DNA reads TGTGCCAGCAGTGAGGGTGGGGGCAATCAGCCCCAGCATTTT. Translation gives CASSEGGGNQPQHF.

This chain connects TRBV2 to TRBJ2-2, with TRBD2 matching 10 bases. Germline lookup yields CDR1 SNHLY and CDR2 FYNNEI. With V trimmed by 4 bases and J by 6 bases, 5 bases remained unmatched. This CDR3 has 15 amino acids. For the CDR3, the DNA is TGTGCCAGCAGTGGGGCTAGCGGGAGATCCGGGGAGCTGTTTTTT. Protein sequence: CASSGASGRSGELFF.

The chain is built from TRBV30 and TRBJ1-2, with D perhaps matching TRBD1 (5 bases). CDR1 and CDR2 (germline): GTSNPN, SVGIG (reference sequence). This CDR3 comprises 13 residues. The V gene lost 4 bases and the J gene lost 6 bases, with 15 bases spanning the gap. The CDR3 region is CAWIPGPGHGYTF. The CDR3 region has the DNA TGTGCCTGGATTCCGGGACCAGGGCATGGCTACACCTTC.

The count of this clone is one. The chain is built from TRBV5-1 and TRBJ2-3; unclear D gene. CDR3 length: 15 residues. Germline loops: CDR1 SGHRS, CDR2 YFSETQ. The V and J ends lost 0 bases and 2 bases respectively, with 10 bases between them. The CDR3: CASSLVDHFTDTQYF. Written as DNA, the CDR3 is TGCGCCAGCAGCTTGGTAGACCACTTCACAGATACGCAGTATTTT.

This rearrangement joins TRBV11-3 to TRBJ2-2; 11 bases line up with TRBD2. Germline V CDR1 and CDR2: SGHNT, YENEEA. V was clipped by 4 bases and J by 3 bases; unmatched bases: 10. The CDR3 is 18 residues long. The CDR3 spells CASSSRLAGPSDTGELFF. CDR3 nucleotide sequence: TGTGCCAGCAGCTCCCGACTAGCGGGACCTAGTGACACCGGGGAGCTGTTTTTT.

By sample share, this clone is medium-sized. CDR3 sequence reads: CASSSGTSDSYEQYF. DNA of the CDR3: TGCGCCAGCAGTTCCGGGACTAGCGATTCCTACGAGCAGTACTTC. The V and J genes are TRBV5-1 and TRBJ2-7; 10 positions agree with TRBD2. V lost 5 bases to trimming and J lost 1 base; unmatched junction nucleotides: 6. The CDR3 totals 15 residues. CDR1 SGHRS and CDR2 YFSETQ come from the germline V gene.

The rearrangement links TRBV6-5 to TRBJ1-3, with D perhaps TRBD1 (5 bases). Germline V gives CDR1 MNHEY, CDR2 SVGAGI. CDR3 length equals 14 residues. The V gene lost 5 bases and the J gene lost 0 bases, with 8 bases spanning the gap. DNA of the CDR3: TGTGCCAGCAGTGCGGGACCCTCTGGAAACACCATATATTTT. This gives the protein CASSAGPSGNTIYF.

The chain links TRBV11-3 to TRBJ1-1; D is unresolved. Trimming left V 5 bases short and J 2 bases short, with 12 bases between. The CDR3 loop spans 14 amino acids. Per the germline V gene, CDR1 is SGHNT and CDR2 is YENEEA. CDR3 sequence (DNA): TGTGCCAGCAGCGCCCAGACGGGTAACACTGAAGCTTTCTTT. Protein sequence: CASSAQTGNTEAFF.

The V call is TRBV27, the J call TRBJ2-7; no definite D call. V gave up 4 bases and J gave up 2 bases, with 18 bases separating them. The germline CDR1 and CDR2 sequences are MNHEY and SMNVEV (reference sequence). This CDR3 contains 16 residues. This CDR3 is CASSYRVGPRTYEQYF. CDR3 DNA: TGTGCCAGCAGTTACCGGGTTGGGCCCCGAACCTACGAGCAGTACTTC.

V usage is TRBV6-1 and J usage is TRBJ1-5; D not certain. Germline lookup yields CDR1 MNHNS and CDR2 SASEGT. Trimming shortened V by 4 bases and J by 3 bases, and 7 bases separated the two germline ends. CDR3 length: 13 amino acids. The CDR3 coding sequence is TGTGCCAGCAGTGTCCGGGACAATCAGCCCCAGCATTTT. This translates into CASSVRDNQPQHF.

The chain uses TRBV28 and TRBJ1-1; possible D gene TRBD1, 5 bases. Germline V gene data show CDR1 as MDHEN and CDR2 as SYDVKM. This CDR3 is 12 amino acids long. Trimming took 2 bases from V and 5 from J, leaving 6 bases between them. The CDR3: CASSLRQTEAFF. CDR3 sequence (DNA): TGTGCCAGCAGTTTACGACAGACTGAAGCTTTCTTT.

The V and J genes are TRBV28 and TRBJ2-1; D gene ambiguous. The germline V gene has CDR1 MDHEN and CDR2 SYDVKM. The V and J ends lost 3 bases and 5 bases respectively, with 11 bases between them. CDR3 size: 14 residues. The CDR3 region is CASSLVGLHNEQFF. CDR3 nucleotides: TGTGCCAGCAGTTTGGTAGGGTTGCACAATGAGCAGTTCTTC. The full variable domain, completed using reference TRBV28 and TRBJ2-1, is DVKVTQSSRYLVKRTGEKVFLECVQDMDHENMFWYRQDPGLGLRLIYFSYDVKMKEKGDIPEGYSVSREKKERFSLILESASTNQTSMYLCASSLVGLHNEQFFGPGTRLTVL.

The table lists this clone with a count of one. DNA for the CDR3: TGTGCCAGCAGTGAAACTGTGAGCGGGAGTGCGAGCTCCTACGAGCAGTACTTC. Translating it yields CASSETVSGSASSYEQYF. The chain employs TRBV6-1 and TRBJ2-5; the match to TRBD2 covers 8 bases. Gene TRBJ2-7 matches the end of the DNA better, so the J call may be wrong. CDR1 is MNHNS and CDR2 is SASEGT in the germline V gene. The CDR3 length is 18 residues.

The chain is built from TRBV5-1 and TRBJ2-1, with no clear D. The germline V gene encodes CDR1 SGHRS and CDR2 YFSETQ. This CDR3 comprises 12 residues. V gave up 4 bases and J gave up 8 bases, with 10 bases separating them. CDR3 nucleotides: TGCGCCAGCAGCCGATTAGAAGATGAGCAGTTCTTC. Amino acids: CASSRLEDEQFF.

The V gene is TRBV6-1, the J gene TRBJ1-1; a possible D gene is TRBD1 (5 bases). The CDR3 contains 13 residues. Trimming pared 2 bases from V and 8 bases from J, leaving 12 bases between. The germline CDR1 and CDR2 sequences are MNHNS and SASEGT. For the CDR3, the DNA is TGTGCCAGCAGTGAAAACAGGCTCAGCGAAGCTTTCTTT. Protein sequence: CASSENRLSEAFF.

This chain connects TRBV4-1 to TRBJ2-5, with 7 bases fitting TRBD1. Germline V gene data show CDR1 as MGHRA and CDR2 as YSYEKL. The CDR3 has 18 amino acids. V dropped 0 bases and J dropped 2; count of bases not matched to a gene: 12. The CDR3 DNA sequence: TGCGCCAGCAGCCAAGATGAGCAGTGGACAGGCGATCAAGAGACCCAGTACTTC. It specifies CASSQDEQWTGDQETQYF.